The 19 T cell receptor beta chains below all came from one sample that was sequenced in a study of T cells in Graves' hyperthyroidism and ophthalmopathy. RNA transcripts gave rise to amplified TCR beta CDR3 regions. The HTBI primer set served for first-round RT-PCR of the TCR CDR3. TCRdb independently ran MiXCR on the multiplex PCR reads; one entry per CDR3 protein. The sample contains nearly 600,000 distinct CDR3 sequences, around 13% of which appear only once. The sample comprised blood. The receptors come from a woman between 25 and 40 years old with Graves' hyperthyroidism that later progressed to Graves' ophthalmopathy.

This clonotype was counted ten times or more. The junction departs from germline at one end; a sequencing error may be responsible. The rearrangement uses TRBV2 and TRBJ2-1, with D hard to call. Germline loops: CDR1 SNHLY, CDR2 FYNNEI. The CDR3 sequence is 11 residues long. This chain's CDR3 is CATSTYNEQFF. The CDR3 nucleotides are TGTGCCACCAGTACCTACAATGAGCAGTTCTTC.

V usage is TRBV20-1 and J usage is TRBJ1-1, with 9 bases aligning to TRBD1. CDR1 DFQATT and CDR2 SNEGSKA come from the germline V gene (reference sequence). The trim removed 5 bases at V and 5 bases at J, leaving 6 bases unmatched. CDR3 length: 13 residues. CDR3 residues: CSAPGQGGTEAFF. The CDR3 bases are TGCAGTGCTCCGGGACAGGGAGGGACTGAAGCTTTCTTT.

This clonotype was observed a handful of times. The chain carries TRBV20-1 and TRBJ2-6, with D possibly TRBD2 on 6 matching bases. Per germline, CDR1 DFQATT and CDR2 SNEGSKA (reference sequence). The germline V and J ends were trimmed by 2 bases and 2 bases, with 10 bases remaining between them. This CDR3 has 15 residues. The chain's CDR3 is CSARLGGTGANVLTF. CDR3 coding DNA: TGCAGTGCTAGACTTGGGGGGACTGGGGCCAACGTCCTGACTTTC.

Many counts were recorded for this clonotype. V usage is TRBV28 and J usage is TRBJ2-1; 8 bases agree with TRBD2. Germline values: CDR1 MDHEN, CDR2 SYDVKM. The CDR3 totals 17 residues. J lost 4 bases, V lost 6 bases, and 14 bases had no gene match. The DNA for the CDR3 is TGTGCCAGCAGCCCACCCCCGGGAACTAGCGGATACAATGAGCAGTTCTTC. This gives the protein CASSPPPGTSGYNEQFF.

This clonotype occurred many times. The genes are TRBV10-3 and TRBJ2-1; 7 nucleotides match TRBD1. The CDR3 runs 14 residues. J gave up 5 bases and V 3 bases, and 4 bases lay outside the gene matches. Looked up from germline, CDR1 is ENHRY and CDR2 is SYGVKD. CDR3 DNA sequence: TGTGCCATCAGTGATGGGGGACAGAACAATGAGCAGTTCTTC. It translates to CAISDGGQNNEQFF.

This clonotype was picked up a small number of times. This chain connects TRBV7-8 to TRBJ1-2; D gene unclear. CDR1 is SGHVS, CDR2 FQNEAQ, per germline. Trimming took off 3 bases at V and 4 bases at J, with 15 bases between the two ends. This CDR3 has 15 amino acids. This CDR3 is CASSFFTGGGYGYTF. Here the CDR3 DNA reads TGTGCCAGCAGCTTCTTTACCGGAGGAGGCTATGGCTACACCTTC.

This clonotype appeared many times. The gene calls are TRBV6-5 and TRBJ1-2; 7 nucleotides line up with TRBD1. Germline V CDR1 and CDR2: MNHEY, SVGAGI. V lost 0 bases and J lost 3; bases outside the gene matches: 1. This CDR3 has 14 residues. The DNA of the CDR3 is TGTGCCAGCAGTTACTCCGGGACAGACTATGGCTACACCTTC. Translation: CASSYSGTDYGYTF.

The table lists this clonotype with many counts. The chain uses TRBV3-1 and TRBJ1-1, with 8 bases aligning to TRBD1. CDR3 length: 14 amino acids. V was clipped by 7 bases and J by 8 bases; unmatched bases: 12. CDR1 is LGHDT and CDR2 is YNNKEL in the germline V gene (reference sequence). The CDR3 protein is CASTLGQGAAEAFF. The CDR3 bases are TGTGCCAGCACCCTAGGCCAGGGGGCCGCCGAAGCTTTCTTT.

This clonotype occurred many times. The chain is built from TRBV12-5 and TRBJ2-7, with D perhaps matching TRBD2 (5 bases). The V gene lost 6 bases and the J gene lost 0 bases, with 18 bases spanning the gap. Looked up from germline, CDR1 is LGHNT and CDR2 is FRNRAP. The CDR3 extends over 16 amino acids. Here the CDR3 reads CASGYILISDSYEQYF. The DNA for the CDR3 is TGTGCTAGTGGCTACATTCTGATTAGCGACTCCTACGAGCAGTACTTC.

A remark on this clonotype: A much bigger clone sits one base away, suggesting this may be a read error. The J gene is TRBJ1-1, the V gene TRBV6-2 or TRBV6-3, with D perhaps matching TRBD1 (6 bases). CDR1 is MNHEY, CDR2 SVGEGT, per germline. The CDR3 has 14 residues. In nucleotides, the CDR3 is TGTACCAGCATCAACGAGGGGGGAGGACCTGAAGCTTTCTTT. Its translation is CTSINEGGGPEAFF.

This clonotype was seen ten or more times. The chain joins TRBV30 to TRBJ2-1; 14 nucleotides line up with TRBD2. The germline CDR1 and CDR2 sequences are GTSNPN and SVGIG (reference sequence). The length of the CDR3 is 17 residues. V shed 3 bases, J shed 6 bases, and the junction held 10 bases outside the gene matches. CDR3 nucleotide sequence: TGTGCCTGGAGCCGAGGGACTAGCGGGAGAGGGGCCAATGAGCAGTTCTTC. Protein product: CAWSRGTSGRGANEQFF.

This clonotype was seen ten or more times. The rearrangement uses TRBV25-1 and TRBJ2-7; D not certain. Looked up from germline, CDR1 is MGHDK and CDR2 is SYGVNS. V gave up 2 bases and J gave up 2 bases, with 10 bases separating them. The CDR3 runs to 14 residues. CDR3 nucleotide sequence: TGTGCCAGCAGTGAACGGGTAGGAACCTACGAGCAGTACTTC. It specifies CASSERVGTYEQYF.

This clonotype was observed many times. The V and J genes are TRBV11-1 and TRBJ2-7; tentatively, D is TRBD2 (5 bases). Germline-derived CDR1 and CDR2 are SGHAT and FQDESV (reference sequence). V dropped 5 bases and J dropped 5 bases, with 16 bases sitting between them. The CDR3 consists of 14 residues. DNA of the CDR3: TGTGCCAGCAGCCCCACGGCCCGGGGTCACGAGCAGTACTTC. It codes for CASSPTARGHEQYF.

The sample holds many counts of this clonotype. CDR3 sequence (DNA): TGTGCCATCAGACAGGGGACTAATGAAAAACTGTTTTTT. It specifies CAIRQGTNEKLFF. The V call is TRBV10-3, the J call TRBJ1-4, with 7 bases lining up with TRBD1. Trimming removed 6 bases from V and 2 bases from J; junction bases left unmatched: 0. CDR3 size: 13 residues. Germline V gene data show CDR1 as ENHRY and CDR2 as SYGVKD.

This rearrangement joins TRBV19 to TRBJ1-2; 7 nucleotides agree with TRBD1. The trim removed 6 bases at V and 4 bases at J, leaving 5 bases unmatched. The germline CDR1 and CDR2 sequences are LNHDA and SQIVND (reference sequence). This CDR3 contains 13 residues. Written as DNA, the CDR3 is TGTGCCAGTAGAACAACAGGGGTCTATGGCTACACCTTC. It translates to CASRTTGVYGYTF.

This clonotype was seen repeatedly, ten times or more. The chain combines TRBV28 with TRBJ2-1; possible D gene TRBD1, 6 bases. The CDR3 is made up of 17 amino acids. The V and J ends lost 5 bases and 4 bases respectively, with 21 bases between them. Germline loops: CDR1 MDHEN, CDR2 SYDVKM. CDR3 bases: TGTGCCAGCAGTACCCACTCAGGGACACGAGCTTACAATGAGCAGTTCTTC. It specifies CASSTHSGTRAYNEQFF.

In its sample, this clonotype was seen many times. Here the CDR3 reads CAWTQTGSRNEQFF. As DNA, the CDR3 is TGTGCCTGGACTCAGACAGGTTCTAGGAATGAGCAGTTCTTC. V and J are TRBV30 and TRBJ2-1; weak D call: TRBD1 (6 bases). This CDR3 contains 14 residues. Germline CDR1 and CDR2: GTSNPN and SVGIG (reference sequence). V lost 4 bases, J lost 7 bases, and 17 bases lay in between. Combining the CDR3 with reference TRBV30 and TRBJ2-1 gives the whole variable domain SQTIHQWPATLVQPVGSPLSLECTVEGTSNPNLYWYRQAAGRGLQLLFYSVGIGQISSEVPQNLSASRPQDRQFILSSKKLLLSDSGFYLCAWTQTGSRNEQFFGPGTRLTVL.

There are many counts of this clonotype. The V and J genes are TRBV19 and TRBJ1-2; 8 nucleotides line up with TRBD1. Germline V gene lookup returns CDR1 LNHDA and CDR2 SQIVND (reference sequence). The J segment lost 4 bases and the V segment lost 4 bases, leaving 8 bases of the junction unmatched. The CDR3 extends over 15 amino acids. CDR3 coding DNA: TGTGCCAGTAGTACGGGACAGGCCAACGTCTATGGCTACACCTTC. It yields the protein CASSTGQANVYGYTF.

Comments on this clonotype: As the CDR3 is not closed by the conserved phenylalanine or tryptophan, this likely results from a read error. The chain uses TRBV30 and TRBJ2-3; TRBD2 matches at 11 bases. Germline V lookup: CDR1 GTSNPN, CDR2 SVGIG (reference sequence). V gave up 0 bases and J gave up 5 bases; unmatched junction bases: 4. The CDR3 consists of 15 residues. The CDR3 is CAWSVLAGGVDTQYL. The CDR3 DNA is TGTGCCTGGAGTGTTCTAGCGGGAGGAGTAGATACGCAGTATCTT.